Described below is a single TCR beta chain sequence and its context. Its target is not known. These data are taken from a study of metastatic and nonmetastatic thyroid tumors. Whole-study context: From malignant and benign thyroid patients, repertoires in blood and in tumor or nodule tissue were compared. Findings and caveats of the study: When malignant thyroid tumors were compared with benign nodules, TCR beta diversity was reportedly significantly higher in the malignant tumors. This held in both blood and tumor samples.

Each patient came to thyroid surgery without any prior treatment (of any kind). The CDR3 loop spans 15 amino acids. Trimming removed 2 bases from V and 8 bases from J, with 19 bases in between. Germline assignment: CDR1 GTSNPN and CDR2 SVGIG (reference sequence). Per the authors' pipeline: Clinicopathological groups supplied CDR3 differences that were used to build a distant-metastasis classifier for papillary thyroid cancer. With MiXCR, TCRdb called clones anew from the PCR reads. V and J calls and clone size were set by TCRdb, not the authors. Of tens of thousands of clones listed, 26% are singletons.

The J gene is TRBJ1-5, the V gene TRBV30, with D unresolved. Sample: blood. The source of this sequence is a male donor with papillary thyroid cancer or a benign thyroid nodule (not recorded which). Some clones in this sample may be carry-over from other donors' samples. The CDR3 nucleotides read TGTGCCTGGAGTCCCACGTTCGGGGAAAATAAGCCCCAGCATTTT. This encodes CAWSPTFGENKPQHF.